One and the same sample provided the 4 T cell receptor beta chains below, sequenced in a study of identical twins. TCRdb re-called the 5' RACE reads through MiXCR, storing one row per CDR3 protein. Of approximately 1.8 million distinct CDR3 sequences in the sample, 32% were seen once. Sequencing input: cord blood. The receptors were gathered from a newborn girl in good health.

This chain links TRBV28 with TRBJ1-2, with D possibly TRBD1 on 6 matching bases. Trimming cost V 4 bases and J 4 bases, with 13 bases left between them. This CDR3 is built from 14 residues. CDR1 and CDR2 from the germline V gene are MDHEN and SYDVKM. This chain's CDR3 is CASSYDRRGYGYTF. The DNA for the CDR3 is TGTGCCAGCAGTTATGACAGGCGGGGCTATGGCTACACCTTC.

The chain has TRBV9 and TRBJ2-1, with D perhaps matching TRBD2 (6 bases). Trimming pared 0 bases from V and 4 bases from J, leaving 11 bases between. This CDR3 has 15 residues. Germline CDR1 SGDLS, CDR2 YYNGEE. The CDR3 loop is CASSVAGTFYNEQFF. For the CDR3, the DNA is TGTGCCAGCAGCGTAGCGGGGACTTTTTACAATGAGCAGTTCTTC.

The chain couples TRBV28 to TRBJ1-5; no firm D call. This CDR3 is built from 11 residues. CDR1 and CDR2 from the germline V gene are MDHEN and SYDVKM. Trimming removed 5 bases at V and 11 bases at J, with 10 bases between. The chain's CDR3 is CASSQIWTQHF. DNA of the CDR3: TGTGCCAGCAGTCAAATATGGACCCAGCATTTT.

This clonotype has only a few counts. J is TRBJ2-7 and V is TRBV7-8, with 9 bases aligning to TRBD2. V lost 1 base and J lost 3; bases outside the gene matches: 1. The CDR3 contains 14 residues. From germline, CDR1 is SGHVS and CDR2 FQNEAQ. DNA of the CDR3: TGTGCCAGCAGCTTAGTACTAGCGGGCTACGAGCAGTACTTC. Protein sequence: CASSLVLAGYEQYF.